A selection of T cell receptor beta chains follows, all from one sample in a study of CD8+ T cells in alopecia areata. TCRdb's table, derived via immunoSEQ multiplex PCR, lists solely in-frame clones and lacks some. The repertoire includes around 150,000 clones, 65% to 90% of them detected once, and roughly 25% sits in the top ten. The input for sequencing was CD8+ T cells sorted from blood, taken at week 4, from a patient treated with tofacitinib. The receptors come from a human donor with alopecia areata. CDR3s include the opening cysteine and the closing phenylalanine or tryptophan. A D gene is named only where the DNA matches it firmly. Clone size is shown for a subset of rows, as once, few, many or a class of expanded clone.

clone_size: NA
j_call: TRBJ2-5
d_call: TRBD2
v_call: TRBV7-2
cdr3_nt: TGTGCCAGCAGCTTAGCGCGGGGGGGAGAGACCCAGTACTTC
cdr3_aa: CASSLARGGETQYF

clone_size: NA
j_call: TRBJ1-1
d_call: NA
v_call: TRBV2
cdr3_nt: TGTGCCAGCAGTGGAGGTTGGCCTCCATCGAACACTGAAGCTTTCTTT
cdr3_aa: CASSGGWPPSNTEAFF

clone_size: NA
j_call: TRBJ1-2
d_call: NA
v_call: TRBV7-2
cdr3_nt: TGTGCCAGCAGCTTAGCGTCCGGCAGACCGAAGCGTGGCTACACCTTC
cdr3_aa: CASSLASGRPKRGYTF

clone_size: NA
j_call: TRBJ1-2
d_call: TRBD1
v_call: TRBV30
cdr3_nt: TGTGCCTGGAGTCCGGGACAGGGAGACTATGGCTACACCTTC
cdr3_aa: CAWSPGQGDYGYTF

clone_size: once
j_call: TRBJ1-1
d_call: NA
v_call: TRBV11-2
cdr3_nt: TGTGCCAGCAGCTTAGAGGTGAACACTGAAGCTTTCTTT
cdr3_aa: CASSLEVNTEAFF

clone_size: NA
j_call: TRBJ2-5
d_call: NA
v_call: TRBV29-1
cdr3_nt: TGCAGCGTTGAAGTCCCCACCGGCCGGGGGCGTGGGACCCAGTACTTC
cdr3_aa: CSVEVPTGRGRGTQYF

clone_size: once
j_call: TRBJ2-1
d_call: NA
v_call: TRBV2
cdr3_nt: TGTGCCAGCAGGTTTAGCGAATACAATGAGCAGTTCTTC
cdr3_aa: CASRFSEYNEQFF

clone_size: NA
j_call: TRBJ2-7
d_call: NA
v_call: TRBV7-9
cdr3_nt: TGTGCCAGCAGCTTAGTTGATCGCGCAGGGGACGAGCAGTACTTC
cdr3_aa: CASSLVDRAGDEQYF

clone_size: NA
j_call: TRBJ1-2
d_call: NA
v_call: TRBV4-2
cdr3_nt: TGTGCCAGCAGCCAAGATCTCGGAGGGAGAGCTAACTATGGCTACACCTTC
cdr3_aa: CASSQDLGGRANYGYTF

clone_size: NA
j_call: TRBJ1-2
d_call: NA
v_call: TRBV5-1
cdr3_nt: TGCGCCAGCAGCTTGGGCAGAGATGGCTATGGCTACACCTTC
cdr3_aa: CASSLGRDGYGYTF

clone_size: NA
j_call: TRBJ2-7
d_call: TRBD1
v_call: TRBV13
cdr3_nt: TGTGCCAGCAGCTTAGCCGGGACAGGTTCCTACGAGCAGTACTTC
cdr3_aa: CASSLAGTGSYEQYF

clone_size: NA
j_call: TRBJ2-3
d_call: NA
v_call: TRBV19
cdr3_nt: TGTGCCAGTAGTAGCCGGGTCAGGACTAGCACAGATACGCAGTATTTT
cdr3_aa: CASSSRVRTSTDTQYF

clone_size: NA
j_call: TRBJ1-1
d_call: NA
v_call: TRBV6-5
cdr3_nt: TGTGCCAGCAGGGAGGTTGGGAACACTGAAGCTTTCTTT
cdr3_aa: CASREVGNTEAFF

clone_size: NA
j_call: TRBJ1-1
d_call: NA
v_call: TRBV30
cdr3_nt: TGTGCCTGGAGTGACTGGGAGAGGAGCACTGAAGCTTTCTTT
cdr3_aa: CAWSDWERSTEAFF

clone_size: NA
j_call: TRBJ2-2
d_call: TRBD2
v_call: TRBV9
cdr3_nt: TGTGCCAGCAGCATCGGTGGTAGCGGGGACACCGGGGAGCTGTTTTTT
cdr3_aa: CASSIGGSGDTGELFF

clone_size: NA
j_call: TRBJ2-1
d_call: TRBD2
v_call: TRBV4-3
cdr3_nt: TGCGCCAGCAGCTCCCGACTAGCGGGGGGTAGGGATGAGCAGTTCTTC
cdr3_aa: CASSSRLAGGRDEQFF

clone_size: NA
j_call: TRBJ2-7
d_call: TRBD2
v_call: TRBV13
cdr3_nt: TGTGCCAGCAGCTTTACTAGCGGGGATGTGGAGCAGTACTTC
cdr3_aa: CASSFTSGDVEQYF

clone_size: NA
j_call: TRBJ2-7
d_call: NA
v_call: TRBV4-3
cdr3_nt: TGCGCCAGCAGCCAGGAAGTACGCTACGAGCAGTACTTC
cdr3_aa: CASSQEVRYEQYF

clone_size: NA
j_call: TRBJ2-7
d_call: NA
v_call: TRBV28
cdr3_nt: TGTGCCAGCAGTCCAAGGGCCTTTCTGTACTTC
cdr3_aa: CASSPRAFLYF

clone_size: NA
j_call: TRBJ2-5
d_call: TRBD2
v_call: TRBV4-1
cdr3_nt: TGCGCCAGCAGCCAAGTAGCGGGGCAAGAGACCCAGTACTTC
cdr3_aa: CASSQVAGQETQYF

clone_size: once
j_call: TRBJ2-1
d_call: NA
v_call: TRBV7-9
cdr3_nt: TGTGCCAGCAGCTTTTCTTTGGTATTAGAGCAGTTCTTC
cdr3_aa: CASSFSLVLEQFF

clone_size: NA
j_call: TRBJ2-3
d_call: TRBD2
v_call: TRBV7-8
cdr3_nt: TGTGCCAGCAGCCCCGCGTCTAGCGGGGGGACAGATACGCAGTATTTT
cdr3_aa: CASSPASSGGTDTQYF

clone_size: NA
j_call: TRBJ2-7
d_call: NA
v_call: TRBV5-6
cdr3_nt: TGTGCCAGCAGTCAGGGGGGACAACCCTACGAGCAGTACTTC
cdr3_aa: CASSQGGQPYEQYF

clone_size: few
j_call: TRBJ2-1
d_call: NA
v_call: TRBV6-1
cdr3_nt: TGTGCCAGCAGTGAATCCCGCGGGCTCAATGAGCAGTTCTTC
cdr3_aa: CASSESRGLNEQFF

clone_size: NA
j_call: TRBJ1-1
d_call: NA
v_call: TRBV6-5
cdr3_nt: TGTGCCAGCAGTCCCTACAGAGGCACTAACACTGAAGCTTTCTTT
cdr3_aa: CASSPYRGTNTEAFF

clone_size: NA
j_call: TRBJ2-7
d_call: NA
v_call: TRBV6-5
cdr3_nt: TGTGCCAGCAGTTACGAGGGCGGCGACGAGCAGTACTTC
cdr3_aa: CASSYEGGDEQYF

clone_size: NA
j_call: TRBJ2-6
d_call: NA
v_call: TRBV2
cdr3_nt: TGTGCCAGCGGTGAACGAGGGGTGCGGGCCAACGTCCTGACTTTC
cdr3_aa: CASGERGVRANVLTF

clone_size: NA
j_call: TRBJ2-5
d_call: NA
v_call: TRBV5-6
cdr3_nt: TGTGCCAGCAGCTTTCCAGACCAAGAGACCCAGTACTTC
cdr3_aa: CASSFPDQETQYF

clone_size: NA
j_call: TRBJ2-5
d_call: TRBD2
v_call: TRBV15
cdr3_nt: TGTGCCACCAGCTGGCTAGCGGGGACGAGAGAGACCCAGTACTTC
cdr3_aa: CATSWLAGTRETQYF

clone_size: NA
j_call: TRBJ2-2
d_call: NA
v_call: TRBV4-2
cdr3_nt: TGTGCCAGCAGCCAAGAGGGGGAGGTTGGACTTAAACCCACCGGGGAGCTGTTTTTT
cdr3_aa: CASSQEGEVGLKPTGELFF

clone_size: few
j_call: TRBJ1-5
d_call: NA
v_call: TRBV7-8
cdr3_nt: TGTGCCAGCAGCTCCAACCCTGGGCAGCCCCAGCATTTT
cdr3_aa: CASSSNPGQPQHF

clone_size: NA
j_call: TRBJ2-5
d_call: NA
v_call: TRBV29-1
cdr3_nt: TGCAGCGTTGAAGATCAGATCCCAAACCAAGAGACCCAGTACTTC
cdr3_aa: CSVEDQIPNQETQYF

clone_size: few
j_call: TRBJ2-5
d_call: TRBD1
v_call: TRBV7-2
cdr3_nt: TGTGCCAGCAGCTTAGTGACAGGGGTACAAGAGACCCAGTACTTC
cdr3_aa: CASSLVTGVQETQYF

clone_size: NA
j_call: TRBJ2-1
d_call: NA
v_call: TRBV7-8
cdr3_nt: TGTGCCAGCAGACCCTTCCCGATGGCTAGTCCGTTCTTC
cdr3_aa: CASRPFPMASPFF

clone_size: NA
j_call: TRBJ2-3
d_call: NA
v_call: TRBV2
cdr3_nt: TGTGCCAGCAGTCGGACACTCGCCAGCACAGATACGCAGTATTTT
cdr3_aa: CASSRTLASTDTQYF

clone_size: NA
j_call: TRBJ2-7
d_call: NA
v_call: TRBV27
cdr3_nt: TGTGCCAGCAGTTTAACTACAGGGCTCTTCTACGAGCAGTACTTC
cdr3_aa: CASSLTTGLFYEQYF

clone_size: once
j_call: TRBJ2-1
d_call: NA
v_call: TRBV11-2
cdr3_nt: TGTGCCAGCAGCTTAGGGACTCATGAGCAGTTCTTC
cdr3_aa: CASSLGTHEQFF

clone_size: once
j_call: TRBJ2-5
d_call: TRBD2
v_call: TRBV23-1
cdr3_nt: TGCGCCAGCCACGGGATAACTAGCGGGGGTCGGGAGACCCAGTACTTC
cdr3_aa: CASHGITSGGRETQYF

clone_size: NA
j_call: TRBJ2-3
d_call: NA
v_call: TRBV30
cdr3_nt: TGTGCCTGGAGCAAAGGGTACACAGATACGCAGTATTTT
cdr3_aa: CAWSKGYTDTQYF

clone_size: NA
j_call: TRBJ2-7
d_call: NA
v_call: TRBV4-1
cdr3_nt: TGCGCCAGCAGCAATCGGGACGGCCTGGAGGAGCAGTACTTC
cdr3_aa: CASSNRDGLEEQYF

clone_size: once
j_call: TRBJ2-7
d_call: NA
v_call: TRBV12-5
cdr3_nt: TGTGCTAGTGGTCGAGGCTACGAGCAGTACTTC
cdr3_aa: CASGRGYEQYF

clone_size: once
j_call: TRBJ2-7
d_call: NA
v_call: TRBV7-6
cdr3_nt: TGTGCCAGCAGCCCGGGACCCTACGAGCAGTACTTC
cdr3_aa: CASSPGPYEQYF

clone_size: NA
j_call: TRBJ2-2
d_call: NA
v_call: TRBV18
cdr3_nt: TGTGCCAGCTCACCACGGTCGGCCCCGCCCGGGGAGCTGTTTTTT
cdr3_aa: CASSPRSAPPGELFF

clone_size: NA
j_call: TRBJ2-5
d_call: TRBD2
v_call: TRBV2
cdr3_nt: TGTGCCAGCAGAATACTAGCGGGGAGCCAAGAGACCCAGTACTTC
cdr3_aa: CASRILAGSQETQYF